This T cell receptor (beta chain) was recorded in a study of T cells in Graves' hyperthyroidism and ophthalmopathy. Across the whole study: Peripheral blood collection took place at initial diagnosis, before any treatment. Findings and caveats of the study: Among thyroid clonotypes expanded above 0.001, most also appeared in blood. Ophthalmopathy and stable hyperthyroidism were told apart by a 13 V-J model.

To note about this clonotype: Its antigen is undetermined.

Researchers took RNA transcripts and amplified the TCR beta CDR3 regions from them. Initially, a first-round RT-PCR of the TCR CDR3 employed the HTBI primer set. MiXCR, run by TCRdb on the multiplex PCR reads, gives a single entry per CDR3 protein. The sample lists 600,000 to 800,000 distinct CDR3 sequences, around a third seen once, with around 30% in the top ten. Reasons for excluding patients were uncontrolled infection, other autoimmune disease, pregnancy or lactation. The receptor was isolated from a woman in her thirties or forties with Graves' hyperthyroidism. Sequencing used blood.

The CDR3 nucleotides are TGCGCCAGCAGATTAGGAGAAGATCAGCCCCAGCATTTT. Its protein is CASRLGEDQPQHF. This rearrangement joins TRBV5-1 to TRBJ1-5; D is unclear. V dropped 5 bases and J dropped 5 bases, with 11 bases sitting between them. This CDR3 has 13 amino acids. Germline V gene sequence: CDR1 SGHRS, CDR2 YFSETQ.